This T cell receptor (beta chain) was captured in a study of response to subunit inactivated influenza vaccine. Study results and caveats: Authors proposed each seasonal influenza vaccination draws in few new T cells.

The length of the CDR3 is 13 residues. The germline V gene has CDR1 SNHLY and CDR2 FYNNEI. V lost 6 bases to trimming and J lost 3 bases; unmatched junction nucleotides: 2. TCRdb re-analysed the RT-PCR reads in MiXCR, keeping a single row per CDR3 protein. The data contain roughly 500,000 distinct CDR3 sequences, 16% of them singletons. This clonotype was picked up many times. Antigen specificity is unknown. The clonotype comes from a man between 50 and 69 years old who received an inactivated influenza vaccine. The gene calls are TRBV2 and TRBJ2-1, with 7 bases aligning to TRBD2. The specimen comprised CD4+ T cells sorted from PBMCs, sampled around 25 months after vaccination. This CDR3 reads CASRREHYNEQFF. The DNA of the CDR3 is TGTGCCAGCAGGCGGGAGCACTACAATGAGCAGTTCTTC.